This TCR beta chain comes out of a study of blood T cell repertoires in COVID-19. Study-level background: Sites in the United States, Italy and Spain provided acute and convalescent COVID-19 samples. PBMCs, B-cell-depleted T cells, or T cells were the source of the cDNA or gDNA that made up the material.

This table comes from immunoSEQ multiplex PCR, and its TCRdb copy is limited to in-frame clones, with some not included. The data hold roughly 170,000 clones, with about four fifths observed a single time. V shed 9 bases and J 4 bases; nucleotides not matched to a gene: 9. Germline-derived CDR1 and CDR2 are MNHEY and SVGAGI. CDR3 length: 13 residues. The rearrangement links TRBV6-5 to TRBJ2-7, with 7 bases lining up with TRBD1. Sequenced sample: peripheral blood. The TCR sequence derives from a man aged 40-49 years who had recovered from COVID-19. CDR3 in DNA: TGTGCCAGTGCTGGGGGACAGCTTTACGAGCAGTACTTC. Encoded protein: CASAGGQLYEQYF.